This T cell receptor beta chain is from a study of cytomegalovirus exposure and HLA in healthy donors (dated by TCRdb to 2016 to 2017). Notes on the research overall: A later analysis indicated that the roughly 120 validation repertoires were generated on the platform also employed for the 700 or so repertoires of the first cohort. A separate validation cohort of roughly 120 different subjects was used in addition to the 666-subject first cohort. The study aimed to test whether cataloging public T cell receptors could reveal signatures of past pathogen exposure. The study combined high-throughput TCR immunosequencing, statistical association of individual TCRs with disease status, and machine learning to predict cytomegalovirus infection status.

Trimming leaves V shorter by 5 bases and J shorter by 7 bases, with the junction holding 8 bases beyond the gene matches. The germline V gene sets CDR1 to SGHAT and CDR2 to FQNNGV. There are 13 amino acids in the CDR3, from cysteine to phenylalanine inclusive. This entry keeps only the CDR3 DNA: 39 bases, framed from base 1. Study-wide conclusions, independent of this receptor: The authors suggested that the approach could potentially be extended to other disease states and immunological phenotypes. Subsequent analysis determined that TCRs grouped into clusters in the first cohort also showed a tendency toward co-occurrence across the roughly 110 validation repertoires, and roughly 94% of cluster scores exceeded 0. The classifier was reported to diagnose cytomegalovirus status with high specificity and sensitivity in both the original and validation cohorts. A total of 150 to 200 TCR beta chains were listed by the study as associated with cytomegalovirus. Across donors, most TCR sequences were observed very rarely, whereas some public TCRs were present in many individuals. All 130 or so repertoires were used to score co-occurrence in the validation cohort in a later analysis, because that analysis had no HLA typing for the cohort. A few of the identified cytomegalovirus-associated TCR beta chains were confirmed in vitro to be specific for cytomegalovirus antigens.

The library was made by the immunoSEQ multiplex PCR assay. Processing in the source paper ran as follows. A statistical classification framework was built to diagnose cytomegalovirus status from the catalog of TCR beta chain sequences. Here the immuneACCESS table is served through TCRdb, limited to in-frame sequences with V and J called. Missing clones are a known gap in these copies; in checked studies unresolved V genes cover under half, and the rest lacks a known reason. That table gives V, J and clone size, and the DNA gave D and trimming. For this sample there are around 140,000 clones; more than 85% appear just once. The top ten hold roughly 10% of the sample. Separate from the roughly 660-subject first cohort, the validation cohort of roughly 110 subjects was the group to which the donors belonged. Concerning this clone itself: No antigen is known for it. Base-call qualities are not available, and no considerably larger clone is one nucleotide away.

Here the chain combines TRBV11-2 and TRBJ2-7; a stretch of 7 junction bases matches TRBD1. The source of this sequence is a man aged 18-30 years in good health and CMV-seropositive. Sequenced material: PBMCs. The DNA reads as follows: TGTGCCAGCAGCCGGGACAGCCTGGGGGAGCAGTACTTC. The encoded protein is CASSRDSLGEQYF.